These T cell receptor beta chains were read from a single sample in a study of CD8 T cells in Susac syndrome. TCRdb reanalysed the immunoSEQ multiplex PCR reads using MiXCR and keeps one entry per CDR3 protein. The table includes more than 100,000 distinct CDR3 sequences, roughly 96% detected once. Input material: CD4+ T cells from PBMCs. All receptors derive from a human donor in good health. Both conserved end residues are part of each CDR3. A D gene is named only where the DNA matches it firmly. Not all rows give a size; the values are once, few, many and, for expanded clones, a class.

D gene,clone size,V gene,J gene,CDR3 protein,CDR3 DNA
TRBD1,.,TRBV29-1,TRBJ2-7,CSVGWTGGYEQYF,TGCAGCGTTGGTTGGACAGGGGGCTACGAGCAGTACTTC
.,.,TRBV27,TRBJ2-2,CASSSLGDTRSGGELFF,TGTGCCAGCAGTTCCCTTGGGGATACCCGGTCGGGAGGGGAGCTGTTTTTT
.,.,TRBV12-3/TRBV12-4,TRBJ1-3,CASRLDIRGTIYF,TGTGCCAGCAGACTCGACATTAGAGGGACCATATATTTT
.,.,TRBV9,TRBJ1-2,CASSVGGAYGYTF,TGTGCCAGCAGCGTCGGGGGGGCCTATGGCTACACCTTC
TRBD2,.,TRBV20-1,TRBJ2-1,CSVKLLAGVLQQFF,TGCAGTGTCAAGTTGCTAGCGGGAGTTCTTCAGCAGTTCTTC
TRBD1,.,TRBV29-1,TRBJ1-1,CSGGQGNTEAFF,TGCAGCGGCGGACAGGGGAACACTGAAGCTTTCTTT
.,.,TRBV19,TRBJ1-3,CAAYAGNTIYF,TGTGCCGCTTATGCCGGAAACACCATATATTTT
TRBD1,.,TRBV7-9,TRBJ2-4,CASSGRAGGNIQYF,TGTGCCAGCAGCGGAAGGGCAGGGGGTAACATTCAGTACTTC
.,.,TRBV28,TRBJ1-2,CASSYSLYGYTF,TGTGCCAGCAGTTACAGCCTCTATGGCTACACCTTC
TRBD2,.,TRBV25-1,TRBJ2-5,CASSELAEQETQYF,TGTGCCAGCAGTGAACTAGCGGAACAAGAGACCCAGTACTTC
.,.,TRBV9,TRBJ2-1,CASSPARSSYNEQFF,TGTGCCAGCAGCCCAGCCCGCAGCTCCTACAATGAGCAGTTCTTC
.,.,TRBV2,TRBJ2-3,CASRGVSFLTQYF,TGTGCCAGCAGGGGGGTATCGTTCCTGACGCAGTATTTT
.,.,TRBV15,TRBJ2-3,CATSREPASTDTQYF,TGTGCCACCAGCAGAGAGCCCGCTAGCACAGATACGCAGTATTTT
.,.,TRBV2,TRBJ2-7,CAGTSGQLQYF,TGTGCCGGAACATCAGGACAGCTACAGTACTTC
TRBD1,.,TRBV28,TRBJ2-5,CASRRTGQETQYF,TGTGCCAGCAGGCGGACAGGGCAAGAGACCCAGTACTTC
.,.,TRBV3-1,TRBJ2-1,CASTWTTRGPYYDEQFF,TGTGCCAGCACCTGGACTACCAGAGGTCCCTATTACGATGAGCAGTTCTTC
.,.,TRBV9,TRBJ2-3,CASRKGGLGTDTQYF,TGTGCCAGCAGAAAGGGGGGATTGGGCACAGATACGCAGTATTTT
.,.,TRBV2,TRBJ2-1,CAGREQGNEQFF,TGTGCCGGCAGAGAACAGGGCAATGAGCAGTTCTTC
TRBD1,.,TRBV7-2,TRBJ2-1,CASSPGQGHNEQFF,TGTGCCAGCAGCCCGGGACAGGGGCACAATGAGCAGTTCTTC
.,.,TRBV3-1,TRBJ1-4,CASSQGRVNEKLFF,TGTGCCAGCAGCCAAGGTCGGGTTAATGAAAAACTGTTTTTT
.,.,TRBV7-2,TRBJ2-7,CASTFGTDPVEQYF,TGTGCCAGCACCTTTGGGACGGACCCTGTCGAGCAGTACTTC
.,.,TRBV5-4,TRBJ1-2,CASSLEGRLGGYTF,TGTGCCAGCAGCTTGGAAGGCAGGCTGGGAGGCTACACCTTC
TRBD2,.,TRBV2,TRBJ2-7,CASKIGLAGGEQYF,TGTGCCAGCAAAATCGGGCTAGCGGGAGGCGAGCAGTACTTC
.,.,TRBV6-6,TRBJ2-3,CASSWRGVRQDTQYF,TGTGCCAGCAGTTGGAGGGGGGTTAGACAAGATACGCAGTATTTT
TRBD2,once,TRBV5-4,TRBJ2-2,CASSFWTSGTGELFF,TGTGCCAGCAGCTTCTGGACTAGCGGCACCGGGGAGCTGTTTTTT
.,.,TRBV20-1,TRBJ2-6,CSGTGNNFGANVLTF,TGCAGTGGCACAGGGAACAACTTTGGGGCCAACGTCCTGACTTTC
TRBD1,.,TRBV5-1,TRBJ1-1,CASSLPGTGLNTEAFF,TGCGCCAGCAGCCTGCCCGGGACAGGATTGAACACTGAAGCTTTCTTT
TRBD1,.,TRBV29-1,TRBJ2-7,CSVRDRGHYEQYF,TGCAGCGTTCGGGACAGGGGACACTACGAGCAGTACTTC
.,.,TRBV7-9,TRBJ1-5,CASSRTESNQPQHF,TGTGCCAGCAGCCGCACGGAAAGCAATCAGCCCCAGCATTTT
.,.,TRBV3-1,TRBJ2-4,CASSHRERAKNIQYF,TGTGCCAGCAGCCACCGAGAGAGAGCCAAAAACATTCAGTACTTC
.,.,TRBV18,TRBJ2-5,CASSPQEGAQYF,TGTGCCAGCTCACCACAGGAAGGGGCCCAGTACTTC
TRBD1,.,TRBV12-3/TRBV12-4,TRBJ1-5,CASSPRQGGGNQPQHF,TGTGCCAGCAGTCCAAGACAGGGAGGTGGCAATCAGCCCCAGCATTTT
.,.,TRBV28,TRBJ2-1,CASNSYNEQFF,TGTGCCAGCAACAGCTACAATGAGCAGTTCTTC
.,.,TRBV6-6,TRBJ2-7,CASRAGSEQYF,TGTGCCAGCAGAGCAGGGAGCGAGCAGTACTTC
TRBD1,.,TRBV6-1,TRBJ2-5,CASVRDRGRETQYF,TGTGCCAGCGTCCGGGACAGGGGGAGAGAGACCCAGTACTTC
.,.,TRBV15,TRBJ2-4,CATSRDRFKNIQYF,TGTGCCACCAGCAGAGACAGGTTCAAAAACATTCAGTACTTC
.,.,TRBV4-1,TRBJ2-4,CASSLVPRQTPGNIQYF,TGCGCCAGCAGCCTCGTCCCGAGGCAGACCCCAGGAAACATTCAGTACTTC
.,.,TRBV6-5,TRBJ1-1,CASRTLGGNTEAFF,TGTGCCAGCAGAACCTTGGGTGGGAACACTGAAGCTTTCTTT
.,.,TRBV28,TRBJ2-7,CASSTTHYEQYF,TGTGCCAGCAGCACGACCCATTACGAGCAGTACTTC
.,.,TRBV29-1,TRBJ2-7,CSVEGDGVYEQYF,TGCAGCGTTGAAGGAGACGGTGTCTACGAGCAGTACTTC
TRBD2,.,TRBV3-1,TRBJ2-4,CASSQDTSGSAFAAKNIQYF,TGTGCCAGCAGCCAAGATACTAGCGGGAGTGCCTTTGCAGCCAAAAACATTCAGTACTTC
.,.,TRBV3-1,TRBJ2-3,CASSQDGVATDTQYF,TGTGCCAGCAGCCAAGATGGGGTAGCGACAGATACGCAGTATTTT
.,.,TRBV28,TRBJ2-6,CAVGVAFPSGANVLTF,TGTGCCGTGGGGGTAGCGTTCCCCTCTGGGGCCAACGTCCTGACTTTC
.,.,TRBV27,TRBJ1-4,CASSLDRNEKLFF,TGTGCCAGCAGTTTAGACCGAAATGAAAAACTGTTTTTT
TRBD2,.,TRBV18,TRBJ2-4,CASSEREVAKNIQYF,TGTGCCAGCTCCGAGCGGGAGGTGGCCAAAAACATTCAGTACTTC
TRBD2,.,TRBV7-9,TRBJ2-7,CASSSASGKEQYF,TGTGCCAGCAGCTCTGCTAGCGGGAAGGAGCAGTACTTC
.,.,TRBV4-2,TRBJ2-1,CASSQEPSGPYNEQFF,TGTGCCAGCAGCCAAGAGCCCAGCGGCCCCTACAATGAGCAGTTCTTC
TRBD2,.,TRBV3-1,TRBJ2-7,CASSRGSSGASYEQYF,TGTGCCAGCAGCCGAGGGTCTAGCGGGGCCTCCTACGAGCAGTACTTC
TRBD1,once,TRBV7-2,TRBJ1-5,CASSPRGGRQPQHF,TGTGCCAGCTCCCCTCGAGGGGGCCGACAGCCCCAGCATTTT
.,.,TRBV7-9,TRBJ2-6,CASSSGLLTVSGANVLTF,TGTGCCAGCAGCTCAGGGCTCCTTACCGTCTCTGGGGCCAACGTCCTGACTTTC
TRBD1,.,TRBV25-1,TRBJ2-2,CASRGTGEGGELFF,TGTGCCAGCAGGGGGACAGGGGAAGGCGGGGAGCTGTTTTTT
.,.,TRBV20-1,TRBJ2-1,CSASTGENIDNEQFF,TGCAGTGCTAGTACGGGAGAGAATATTGACAATGAGCAGTTCTTC
TRBD2,.,TRBV20-1,TRBJ2-2,CSARPPTSSTGELFF,TGCAGTGCTAGACCTCCGACTAGCAGCACCGGGGAGCTGTTTTTT
TRBD1,.,TRBV28,TRBJ1-2,CASRDRVRTNYGYTF,TGTGCCAGCAGGGACAGGGTCCGCACTAACTATGGCTACACCTTC
TRBD1,once,TRBV25-1,TRBJ1-2,CASSEFEGAGYTF,TGTGCCAGCAGTGAATTCGAGGGGGCAGGCTACACCTTC